The T cell receptor (beta chain) under discussion was sequenced for a study of breast tumors, draining lymph nodes, adjacent tissues. Study-wide points: Data only fit, rather than demonstrated, lymph node origin of most tumor T cells. Luminal-like breast cancer showed significantly higher tumor–nontumor repertoire similarity than basal-like. Tumor repertoires ranked between lymph nodes and nontumor tissue in diversity, with V and J gene preferences. Data fit most tumor T cells coming from lymph node, expanding in tumor.

As concerns this clonotype: As yet, its antigen is unknown.

Trimming removed 4 bases at V and 0 bases at J, with 13 bases between. The CDR3 extends over 15 amino acids. Axillary draining lymph nodes of breast cancer patients supplied the node samples. TCRdb itself ran the multiplex PCR reads through MiXCR, one entry per CDR3 protein. The sample holds about 140,000 distinct CDR3 sequences, 30% to 35% seen once. The rearrangement links TRBV12-3 or TRBV12-4 to TRBJ2-7; D possibly corresponds to TRBD1 (5 bases). The clonotype originates from a female donor with breast cancer. Some clones in this sample may be carry-over from other donors' samples. What was sequenced was axillary lymph node tissue. CDR3 coding DNA: TGTGCCAGCAGTTCCATGACAGAGAGCTCCTACGAGCAGTACTTC. Protein: CASSSMTESSYEQYF.